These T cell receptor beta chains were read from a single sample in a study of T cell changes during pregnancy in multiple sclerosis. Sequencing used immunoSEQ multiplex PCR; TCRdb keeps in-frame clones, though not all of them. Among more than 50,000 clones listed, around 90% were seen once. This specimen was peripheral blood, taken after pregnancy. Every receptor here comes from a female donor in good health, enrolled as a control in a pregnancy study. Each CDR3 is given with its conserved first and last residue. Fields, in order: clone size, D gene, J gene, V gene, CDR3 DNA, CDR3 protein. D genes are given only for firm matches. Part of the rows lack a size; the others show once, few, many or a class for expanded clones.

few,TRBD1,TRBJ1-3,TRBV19,TGTGCCACCCGGACAGGGGGCAACACCATATATTTT,CATRTGGNTIYF
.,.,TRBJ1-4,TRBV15,TGTGCCACCAGCAGAGATAGGATCGGGGAAAAACTGTTTTTT,CATSRDRIGEKLFF
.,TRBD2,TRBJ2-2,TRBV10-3,TGTGCCATCAGTGATGGGCGGGAGAGCACCGGGGAGCTGTTTTTT,CAISDGRESTGELFF
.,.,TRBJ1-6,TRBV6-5,TGTGCCAGCGTACCCATTTTAACAGGGAATTCACCCCTCCACTTT,CASVPILTGNSPLHF
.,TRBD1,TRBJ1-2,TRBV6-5,TGTGCCAGCAGGCCCGGACAGGGATACGGCTACACCTTC,CASRPGQGYGYTF
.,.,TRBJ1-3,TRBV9,TGTGCCAGCAGCGTAGCAACAGACAGTGGAAACACCATATATTTT,CASSVATDSGNTIYF
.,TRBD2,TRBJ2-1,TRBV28,TGTGCCAGTCTAGCGGGGTACAATGAGCAGTTCTTC,CASLAGYNEQFF
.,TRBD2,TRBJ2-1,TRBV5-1,TGCGCCAGCAGCTCCCTTTGGGAGGGGCGCTCCTACAATGAGCAGTTCTTC,CASSSLWEGRSYNEQFF
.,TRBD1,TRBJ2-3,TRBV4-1,TGCGCCAGCAGCCAGAACCGGGACAGAAGCACAGATACGCAGTATTTT,CASSQNRDRSTDTQYF
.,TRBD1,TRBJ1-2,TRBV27,TGTGCCAGCAGTCGACAGGGGGGAAGCTATGGCTACACCTTC,CASSRQGGSYGYTF
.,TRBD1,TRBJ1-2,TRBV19,TGTGCCAGTAGTGCCCGGGACAGGCAGAACTATGGCTACACCTTC,CASSARDRQNYGYTF
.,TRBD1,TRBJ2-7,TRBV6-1,TGTGCCAGCAGTGCGGGGACAGGGGTGGGAACCTACGAGCAGTACTTC,CASSAGTGVGTYEQYF
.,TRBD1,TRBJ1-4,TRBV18,TGTGCCAGCTCGCGGACAGGTCGTGAAAAACTGTTTTTT,CASSRTGREKLFF
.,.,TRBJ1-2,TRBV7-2,TGTGCCAGCAGCGTGCGAGACATCTCTAACTATGGCTACACCTTC,CASSVRDISNYGYTF
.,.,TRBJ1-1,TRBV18,TGTGCCAGCTCACCACTACAGGCCCTGAACACTGAAGCTTTCTTT,CASSPLQALNTEAFF
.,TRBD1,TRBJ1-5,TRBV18,TGTGCCAGCTCACCAATCGTAACAGGGGTCGGCAATCAGCCCCAGCATTTT,CASSPIVTGVGNQPQHF